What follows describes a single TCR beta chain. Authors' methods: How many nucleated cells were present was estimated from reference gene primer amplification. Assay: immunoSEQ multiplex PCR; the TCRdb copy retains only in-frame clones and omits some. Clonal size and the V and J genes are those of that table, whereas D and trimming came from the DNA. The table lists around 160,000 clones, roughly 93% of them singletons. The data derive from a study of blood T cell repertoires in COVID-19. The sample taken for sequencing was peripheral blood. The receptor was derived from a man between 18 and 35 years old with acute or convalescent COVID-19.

CDR3 DNA sequence: TGTGCCATAAGTTATATACAAAGTCGGGCCAACGTCCTGACTTTC. Its translation: CAISYIQSRANVLTF. The chain combines TRBV10-3 with TRBJ2-6, with D hard to call. Germline assignment: CDR1 ENHRY and CDR2 SYGVKD. CDR3 size: 15 residues. V lost 9 bases, J lost 5 bases, and 17 bases lay in between.